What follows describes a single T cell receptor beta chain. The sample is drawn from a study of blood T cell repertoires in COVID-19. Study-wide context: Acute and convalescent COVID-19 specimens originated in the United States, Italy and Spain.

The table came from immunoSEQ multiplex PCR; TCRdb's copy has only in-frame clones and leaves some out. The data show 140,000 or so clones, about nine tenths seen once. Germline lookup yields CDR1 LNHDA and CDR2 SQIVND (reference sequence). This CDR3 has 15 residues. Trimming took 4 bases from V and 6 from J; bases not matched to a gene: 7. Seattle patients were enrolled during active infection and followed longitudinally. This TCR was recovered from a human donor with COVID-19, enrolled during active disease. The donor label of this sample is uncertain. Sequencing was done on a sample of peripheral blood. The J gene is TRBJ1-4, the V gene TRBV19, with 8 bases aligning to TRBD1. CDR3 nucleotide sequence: TGTGCCAGTAGTACACCATTGACAGGGGATGAAAAACTGTTTTTT. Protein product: CASSTPLTGDEKLFF.